The T cell receptor (beta chain) described here comes from a study of regulatory T cells in long-lasting Graves disease (dated by TCRdb to the early 2020s). For the wider study: Newly diagnosed Graves' disease patients had taken antithyroid drugs for less than 3 months. Persistent Graves' disease patients were compared with newly diagnosed Graves' disease patients by peripheral blood TCR sequencing and RNA sequencing. The study was registered as a clinical trial and conducted in China. TCR sequencing covered 13 persistent and around 20 newly diagnosed Graves' disease patients, some 33 samples in total.

There are a few counts of this clonotype. The antigen this receptor binds is unknown. Base-call qualities are not available, and no considerably larger clone is one nucleotide away. What this sample's time point label stands for: newly diagnosed GD, antithyroid drugs for less than 3 months. RNA was extracted from PBMCs in TRIzol for both TCR sequencing and RNA sequencing. Graves' disease was diagnosed according to American Thyroid Association guidelines. Patients for the study were recruited at an endocrinology department in Xi'an, China. Each patient gave 9 to 10 milliliters of peripheral blood, collected in an EDTA anticoagulant tube. Ficoll Paque Plus density gradient separation was used to isolate PBMCs, and no additional T cell sorting was done. An Agilent 2100 Bioanalyzer and agarose gel were used to check RNA quality, while a NanoDrop 2000 measured RNA concentration. Here is what the overall study found, with its caveats: As a limitation, the authors acknowledged that the small sample size may reduce accuracy. Only peripheral blood was studied, because thyroid tissue, the primary lesion, was inaccessible. Compared with newly diagnosed patients, persistent Graves' disease patients had lower TCR Shannon entropy and fewer highly expanded clones, which suggests clonal expansion. More public clonotypes were shared among persistent patients (over 2,500) than among newly diagnosed patients (roughly 1,000). Sequencing and analysis were limited to the TCR beta chain.

Library preparation employed multiplex PCR. Sequencing relied on an Illumina HiSeq 4000. TCR beta libraries were built with iRepertoire HTBI primers and Arm-PCR amplification of CDR3 regions. Before sequencing, the PCR products went through gel purification. Regarding the original processing steps: Gene usage analysis of CDR3 amino acid clonotypes used the 62 TRBV and 14 to 15 TRBJ segments found across samples. COPE and FqMerger were used to merge filtered high-quality paired reads into contigs. BLAST was used to align contigs to the IMGT TRBV, TRBD and TRBJ reference genes, and CDR3 was defined following IMGT. Clonotypes above 0.1% frequency were classified as highly expanded clones. Repertoire diversity was measured by Shannon entropy, and V-J evenness by the Gini coefficient. A clonotype found in more than one individual was treated as public. TCRdb passed the public sequencing reads through fastp at Q25 and MiXCR, retaining productive beta sequences. Every CDR3 protein is listed once, alongside the most common genes and DNA of its rows. The V and J calls and clone size are TCRdb's, not the authors'. This sample has around 500,000 distinct CDR3 sequences in its table, and approximately 13% of those were observed once. Under 10% of the sample rests with the top ten.

A further study also used this sample, focusing on T cells in Graves' hyperthyroidism and ophthalmopathy. Per the second study: A patient counted as having stable Graves' hyperthyroidism if no progression to ophthalmopathy occurred over 18 months of follow-up. Hyperthyroidism patients were newly diagnosed, with disease duration under 2 months, and aged 18 to 65 years. Patients with uncontrolled infections, other autoimmune diseases, pregnancy or lactation were excluded. Diagnoses were established on the basis of clinical symptoms, serum thyroxine and TRAb, thyroid ultrasound, and orbital computed tomography. The first round of RT-PCR for the TCR CDR3 was performed with the HTBI primer set and the Qiagen OneStep RT-PCR kit. Blood samples also contained most of the expanded thyroid clonotypes (frequency above 0.001), which suggests that blood repertoires may reflect thyroid immune responses. Ophthalmopathy was separated from stable hyperthyroidism by a 13 V-J signature model, with just over 85% sensitivity and about 81% specificity obtained in cross-validation and 80%/75% obtained in testing. In validation, progression to ophthalmopathy was predicted by the model with nearly 71% sensitivity and 72.22% specificity, a median of around 5.9 months before onset. TCR V-J signatures able to tell the groups apart were searched for in a discovery cohort of 90 to 100 patients, of whom over 40 had Graves' ophthalmopathy and around 58 had stable Graves' hyperthyroidism. Prospective prediction of ophthalmopathy was tested in an independent validation cohort consisting of some 19 hyperthyroidism patients and approximately 16 patients who later progressed to ophthalmopathy. For training and testing, the roughly 97 patients in the discovery cohort were randomly divided in a 7:3 ratio. In addition, the study compared T-cell repertoires in thyroid tissue and in blood from about 6 Graves' hyperthyroidism patients. After blood sampling, hyperthyroidism patients were treated with methimazole at a starting dose of 30 mg daily, and ophthalmopathy patients were treated with high-dose intravenous methylprednisolone. Libraries were constructed in a second round of multiplex PCR, after which size selection and purification were carried out. Sequencing of the libraries was done on an Illumina HiSeq2000 using paired-end 100 bp reads. SOAPnuke was used to process the raw data, removing reads that contained adapters or uncalled bases, had a mean Phred below 15, or lacked an exact match to the constant primer or identifier. COPE v1.2.5 was used to merge the high-quality paired reads, and each unique nucleotide sequence was defined as a clonotype. MiTCR v1.1 was used to align clonotypes to the IMGT TRBV, TRBD and TRBJ reference segments. The analysis included only V-J combinations with a frequency above 0.0001, which together covered approximately 99% of the repertoires. A TCS score was defined as the ratio of F50 (clonal expansion) to E x V (chaos), with BLOSUM62-based TCRdist applied between CDR3 peptides within each V-J. Welch's t-statistics and random forest reduced fewer than 550 V-J features to about 12, which were used in a naive Bayes classifier (R e1071). No statistical method was used to set the sample size in advance, and investigators knew the group allocation. The paper describes TCR Vbeta CDR3 sequencing of 135 peripheral blood samples, made up of under 50 ophthalmopathy patients, around 73 hyperthyroidism patients and roughly 17 progressor patients.

Source: peripheral blood mononuclear cells (PBMCs), taken at new diagnosis, from a patient treated with antithyroid drugs. The receptor comes from a man aged 30-40 years with Graves disease. Donor details come from another sample of the same person, matched by shared clones.

The base sequence is TGTGCCAGCAGCCCAGGGGGTAGCGGGGGGGCAGGAGAGACCCAGTACTTC. This is translated as CASSPGGSGGAGETQYF. The chain uses TRBV7-2 and TRBJ2-1; TRBD2 aligns with 11 central bases. TRBJ2-5 explains the end of the DNA better; the J call may be wrong. The CDR3, from cysteine to phenylalanine, totals 17 residues. Only the CDR3 DNA stays, 51 bases, in frame from base 1. For CDR1 and CDR2, the germline V gene lists SGHTA and FQGNSA.